What follows are 7 T cell receptor beta chains derived from one specimen sequenced in a study of cytomegalovirus exposure and HLA in healthy donors. The PCR contained 60 Vbeta and 13 Jbeta primers. Profiling relied on immunoSEQ multiplex PCR, and the TCRdb table lists in-frame clones only, not all of them. The repertoire holds 200,000 or so clones, with 75% to 85% as singletons. Sequencing was performed on PBMCs. These receptors were collected from a woman aged 18-35 years in good health and CMV-seronegative.

The V call is TRBV9, the J call TRBJ2-7; perhaps TRBD1 as D (7 bases). Germline V gene sequence: CDR1 SGDLS, CDR2 YYNGEE. V dropped 0 bases and J dropped 2 bases, with 12 bases sitting between them. The CDR3 totals 15 residues. CDR3 in amino acids: CASSVAGGRTYEQYF. The DNA of the CDR3 is TGTGCCAGCAGCGTAGCAGGGGGGAGAACCTACGAGCAGTACTTC. The full variable domain, in which reference TRBV9 and TRBJ2-7 provide the parts outside the CDR3, is DSGVTQTPKHLITATGQRVTLRCSPRSGDLSVYWYQQSLDQGLQFLIQYYNGEERAKGNILERFSAQQFPDLHSELNLSSLELGDSALYFCASSVAGGRTYEQYFGPGTRLTVT.

This clone was detected only once. The chain combines TRBV5-1 with TRBJ2-2, with D tentatively TRBD2 (7 bases). The CDR3 has 15 amino acids. In germline, CDR1 is SGHRS, CDR2 YFSETQ. V shed 4 bases and J shed 3 bases, with 13 bases lying between them. Here the CDR3 DNA reads TGCGCCAGCAGCCCGGGGCGGGGGCACACCGGGGAGCTGTTTTTT. Protein sequence: CASSPGRGHTGELFF.

The chain employs TRBV19 and TRBJ1-5, with TRBD1 as a possible D gene (6 bases). CDR3 length equals 17 residues. Germline V CDR1 and CDR2: LNHDA, SQIVND (reference sequence). The V end was cut by 4 bases, the J end by 0 bases, with 16 bases between. The CDR3 spells CASSTGHHLYSNQPQHF. DNA of the CDR3: TGTGCCAGTAGTACGGGACACCATTTATATAGCAATCAGCCCCAGCATTTT.

The chain combines TRBV10-2 with TRBJ2-1, with TRBD2 identical over 13 bases. V was pared by 6 bases and J by 0 bases, with 8 bases of the junction left unmatched. Germline V gives CDR1 WSHSY, CDR2 SAAADI. CDR3 size: 18 residues. CDR3 sequence (DNA): TGCGCCAGCAGACCGGGACTAGCGGGGACCCCCTCCTACAATGAGCAGTTCTTC. Translation: CASRPGLAGTPSYNEQFF.

V and J are TRBV7-6 and TRBJ2-3; D is perhaps TRBD2 (6 bases). Germline V gene sequence: CDR1 SGHVS, CDR2 FNYEAQ. The CDR3 runs 14 residues. V was shortened by 0 bases and J by 4 bases, with 8 bases between the two germline ends. CDR3 in amino acids: CASSLAGGSDTQYF. The CDR3 DNA follows: TGTGCCAGCAGCTTAGCGGGGGGATCAGATACGCAGTATTTT.

The chain combines TRBV12-5 with TRBJ1-1; no firm D call. CDR1 and CDR2 (germline): LGHNT, FRNRAP. V lost 2 bases and J lost 0, with 7 bases in between. This CDR3 contains 14 residues. The CDR3 reads CASGLNSLNTEAFF. The CDR3 DNA is TGTGCTAGTGGTTTGAACAGCCTGAACACTGAAGCTTTCTTT.

V and J are TRBV19 and TRBJ2-5; D unresolved. The CDR3 sequence is 13 residues long. From germline, CDR1 is LNHDA and CDR2 SQIVND (reference sequence). Between the trimmed V and J ends, which lost 6 bases and 3 bases, there was a span of 11 bases. The CDR3 loop is CASSPNREETQYF. Here the CDR3 DNA reads TGTGCCAGTAGCCCGAACAGAGAAGAGACCCAGTACTTC.